This T cell receptor beta chain stems from a study of glioma-infiltrating T cells (dated by TCRdb to about 2016). Background for the entire study: Sequencing of TCR alpha- and beta-chain repertoires was performed on glioma tissue, on non-neoplastic brain tissue, and on matched peripheral blood mononuclear cells. To gauge divergence between tissue and blood T-cell populations, every tissue-infiltrating repertoire was compared against the peripheral blood repertoire from the same patient. Three low-grade glioma patients, about 8 primary glioblastoma patients, and three non-glioma patients who contributed non-neoplastic brain tissue made up the paired cohort.

From V the trimming removes 1 base and from J it removes 3 bases, while the gene matches leave 3 bases of the junction unaccounted for. The CDR3 has 15 amino acids, counting the end cysteine and phenylalanine. Solely the CDR3 DNA is kept, with 45 bases framed from the first base. CDR1 is given as SEHNR and CDR2 as FQNEAQ, both from the germline V gene (reference sequence). Study-level results and caveats: Very few CDR3 sequences were found to be shared between tissue and blood, and this scarcity was attributed to high CDR3 diversity and limited sampling. Group comparisons were based on small numbers of patients: three non-neoplastic, three low-grade glioma and 7 to 9 glioblastoma patients. In non-neoplastic patients, VJ-independent divergence between tissue and blood fell below expectation, whereas in all gliomas, and especially in low-grade gliomas, the divergence rose above expectation.

This clonotype was seen repeatedly, ten times or more. This receptor's antigen is unknown. The sample holds no much larger clone one base away, and base qualities are not on file. TCR alpha and beta CDR3 regions were amplified with the iRepertoire nested amplicon-rescue multiplex PCR (arm-PCR) platform from RNA. The input for one-step reverse transcription and amplification was about 95-400 ng of tissue mRNA or PBMC total RNA. Following bead purification, Illumina adapters were added by a secondary multiplex PCR, and libraries between 200 and 400 bp were gel-purified. Internal 6-nucleotide barcodes were carried by the libraries and were used for demultiplexing. Sequencing of libraries was performed on an Illumina MiSeq with 2x220 or 2x250 nucleotide paired-end reads. In the paper's pipeline: Paired reads were merged with FLASH 1.2.11 and aligned to the GRCh37 human genome with BWA-MEM before extracting TRA and TRB reads. An IMGT-derived reference of cassette sequences and CDR3 motifs, with pseudogenes included, was used for V and J assignment. Reads were translated in three frames, and productive CDR3s were defined by a C…FGXG motif without stop codons. A clonotype was defined as a unique combination of a V-J cassette pair and a CDR3 amino acid sequence. Reads were filtered by Hamming distance, thresholded by each sample's sequence error rate in mapped regions. The public reads were quality trimmed at Q25 with fastp and then assembled into clones with MiXCR by TCRdb, keeping productive beta chains. Rows matching on CDR3 protein sequence are summarized as one entry with the most common DNA and genes. TCRdb, rather than the study authors, made the V and J calls. The sample data list over 90,000 distinct CDR3 sequences, and under 30% of these were observed just once. The ten largest clones represent 44% of the sample.

The chain was built from TRBV7-9 and TRBJ2-1; TRBD2 matches 7 bases in the middle. Sample: glioma tissue, nonneoplastic brain tissue, or PBMCs (not recorded which). This receptor was identified in a human donor with low-grade glioma or glioblastoma, undergoing nonglioma brain surgery, or in good health (not recorded which). The DNA is as follows: TGTGCCAGCAGCTTAGAAACGGGGGGCTACAATGAGCAGTTCTTC. The resulting protein is CASSLETGGYNEQFF.